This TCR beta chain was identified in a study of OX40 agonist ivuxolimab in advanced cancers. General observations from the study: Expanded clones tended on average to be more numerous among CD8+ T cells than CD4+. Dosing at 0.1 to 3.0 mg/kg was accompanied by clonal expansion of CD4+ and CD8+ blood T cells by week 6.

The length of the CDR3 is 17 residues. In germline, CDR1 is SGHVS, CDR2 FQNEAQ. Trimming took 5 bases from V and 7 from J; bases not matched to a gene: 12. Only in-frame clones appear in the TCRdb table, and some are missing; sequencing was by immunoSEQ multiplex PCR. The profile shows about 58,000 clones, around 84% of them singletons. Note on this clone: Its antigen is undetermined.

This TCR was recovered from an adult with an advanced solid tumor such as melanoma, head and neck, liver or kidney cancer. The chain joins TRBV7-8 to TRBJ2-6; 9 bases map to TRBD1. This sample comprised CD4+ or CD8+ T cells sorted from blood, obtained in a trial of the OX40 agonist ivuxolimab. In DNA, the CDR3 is TGTGCCAGCAGCCTACAGGGGGCACCCCATTCTGCCAACGTCCTGACTTTC. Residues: CASSLQGAPHSANVLTF.